This T cell receptor beta chain is drawn from a study of blood T cells in healthy people across ages. Across the study: The template switching approach captured approximately one barcoded beta molecule for every two T cells.

This clonotype has just one count. Its antigen is not identified. The CDR3 sequence is 15 residues long. The ends lost 2 bases at V and 6 bases at J; junction bases unmatched: 5. Germline lookup yields CDR1 WSHSY and CDR2 SAAADI. The study's findings and limits: For the donors, CMV status was unknown and possibly confounded expanded clonotype changes.

Together with a sample-barcoded 5' primer, a J-beta primer mix was included in a second PCR lasting roughly 6 to 12 cycles. TCRdb analysed the 5' RACE reads with MiXCR anew, one entry per CDR3 protein. There are 1.5 million to 2 million distinct CDR3 sequences in the sample; approximately 50% occur only once, and 2.1% lies in the top ten. This receptor was taken from a woman aged 40 to 50 in good health. The sample was blood. The chain combines TRBV10-2 with TRBJ2-3, with 10 bases aligning to TRBD2. This CDR3 is CASSEGSGGPDTQYF. For the CDR3, the DNA is TGCGCCAGCAGTGAGGGTAGCGGGGGGCCCGATACGCAGTATTTT.